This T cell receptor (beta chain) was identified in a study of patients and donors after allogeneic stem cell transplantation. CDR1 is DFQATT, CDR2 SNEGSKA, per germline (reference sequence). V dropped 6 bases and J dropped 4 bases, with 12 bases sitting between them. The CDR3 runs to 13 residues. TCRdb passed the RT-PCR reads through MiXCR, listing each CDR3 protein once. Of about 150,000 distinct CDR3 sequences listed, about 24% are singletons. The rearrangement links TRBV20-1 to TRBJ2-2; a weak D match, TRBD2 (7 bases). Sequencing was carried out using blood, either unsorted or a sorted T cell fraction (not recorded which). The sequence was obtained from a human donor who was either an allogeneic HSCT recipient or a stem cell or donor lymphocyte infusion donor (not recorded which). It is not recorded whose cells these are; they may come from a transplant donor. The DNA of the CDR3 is TGCAGTGCCGGGGGGCGACCCACCGGGGAGCTGTTTTTT. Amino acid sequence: CSAGGRPTGELFF.